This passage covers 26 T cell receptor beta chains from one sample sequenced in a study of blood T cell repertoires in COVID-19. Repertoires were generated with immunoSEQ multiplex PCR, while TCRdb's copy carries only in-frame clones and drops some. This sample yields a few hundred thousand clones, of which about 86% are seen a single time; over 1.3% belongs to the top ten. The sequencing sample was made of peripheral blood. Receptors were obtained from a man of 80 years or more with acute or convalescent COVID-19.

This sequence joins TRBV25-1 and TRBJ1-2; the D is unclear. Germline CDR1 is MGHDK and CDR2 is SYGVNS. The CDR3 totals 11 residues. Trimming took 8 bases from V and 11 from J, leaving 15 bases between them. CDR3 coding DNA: TGTGCCAGCGGGTTCGGAGCGGAGTACACCTTC. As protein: CASGFGAEYTF.

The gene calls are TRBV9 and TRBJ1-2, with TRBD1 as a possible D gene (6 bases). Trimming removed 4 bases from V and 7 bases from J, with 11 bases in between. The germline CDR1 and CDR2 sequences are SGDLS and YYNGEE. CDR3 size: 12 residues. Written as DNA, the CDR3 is TGTGCCAGCAGCATAACGACAGGTGGCTACACCTTC. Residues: CASSITTGGYTF.

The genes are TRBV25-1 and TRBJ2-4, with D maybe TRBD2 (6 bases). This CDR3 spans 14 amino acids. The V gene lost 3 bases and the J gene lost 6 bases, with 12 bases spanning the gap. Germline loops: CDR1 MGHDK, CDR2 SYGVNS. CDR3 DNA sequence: TGTGCCAGCAGTGATGGGCAGGGAGGAAACATTCAGTACTTC. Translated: CASSDGQGGNIQYF. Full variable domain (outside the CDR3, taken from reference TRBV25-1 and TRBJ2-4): EADIYQTPRYLVIGTGKKITLECSQTMGHDKMYWYQQDPGMELHLIHYSYGVNSTEKGDLSSESTVSRIRTEHFPLTLESARPSHTSQYLCASSDGQGGNIQYFGAGTRLSVL.

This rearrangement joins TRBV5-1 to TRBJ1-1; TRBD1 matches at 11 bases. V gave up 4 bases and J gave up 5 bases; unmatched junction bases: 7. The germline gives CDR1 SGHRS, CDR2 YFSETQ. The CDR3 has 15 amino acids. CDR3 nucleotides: TGCGCCAGCAGCCACGGACAGGGGGCGCGGACTGAAGCTTTCTTT. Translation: CASSHGQGARTEAFF. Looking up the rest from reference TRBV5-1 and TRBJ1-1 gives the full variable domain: KAGVTQTPRYLIKTRGQQVTLSCSPISGHRSVSWYQQTPGQGLQFLFEYFSETQRNKGNFPGRFSGRQFSNSRSEMNVSTLELGDSALYLCASSHGQGARTEAFFGQGTRLTVV.

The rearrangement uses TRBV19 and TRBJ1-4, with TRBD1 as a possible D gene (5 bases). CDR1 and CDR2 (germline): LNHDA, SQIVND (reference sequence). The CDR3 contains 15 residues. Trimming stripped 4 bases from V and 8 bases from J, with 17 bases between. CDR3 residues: CASSTLGQGGEKLFF. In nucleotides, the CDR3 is TGTGCCAGTAGTACCCTGGGGCAGGGAGGAGAAAAACTGTTTTTT.

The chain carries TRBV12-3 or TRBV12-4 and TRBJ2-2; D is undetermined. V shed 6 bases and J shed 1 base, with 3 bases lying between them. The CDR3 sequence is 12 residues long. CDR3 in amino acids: CASRLNTGELFF. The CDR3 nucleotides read TGTGCCAGCAGACTGAACACCGGGGAGCTGTTTTTT.

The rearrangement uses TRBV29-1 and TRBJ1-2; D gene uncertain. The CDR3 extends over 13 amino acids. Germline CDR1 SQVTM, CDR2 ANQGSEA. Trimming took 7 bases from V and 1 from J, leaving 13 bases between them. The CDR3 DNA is TGCAGCGCTCTAGACGGCATTAACTATGGCTACACCTTC. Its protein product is CSALDGINYGYTF.

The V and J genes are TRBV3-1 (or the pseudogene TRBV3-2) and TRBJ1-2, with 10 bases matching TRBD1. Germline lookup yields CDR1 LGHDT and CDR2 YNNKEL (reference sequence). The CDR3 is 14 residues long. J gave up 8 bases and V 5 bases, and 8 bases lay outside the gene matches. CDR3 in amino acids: CASSEGTGEFGYTF. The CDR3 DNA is TGTGCCAGCAGCGAAGGGACAGGGGAATTCGGCTACACCTTC.

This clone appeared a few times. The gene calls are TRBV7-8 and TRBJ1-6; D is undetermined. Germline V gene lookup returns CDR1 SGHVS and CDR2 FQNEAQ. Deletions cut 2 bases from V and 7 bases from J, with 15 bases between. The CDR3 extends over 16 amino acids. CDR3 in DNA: TGTGCCAGCAGCTTAATCTCGGGAACACGGAATTCACCCCTCCACTTT. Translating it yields CASSLISGTRNSPLHF.

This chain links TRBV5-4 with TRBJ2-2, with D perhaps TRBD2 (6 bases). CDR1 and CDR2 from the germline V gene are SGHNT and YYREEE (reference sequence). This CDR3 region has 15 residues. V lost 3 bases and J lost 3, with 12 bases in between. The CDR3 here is CASSWGGGDTGELFF. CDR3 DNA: TGTGCCAGCAGCTGGGGAGGAGGGGACACCGGGGAGCTGTTTTTT.

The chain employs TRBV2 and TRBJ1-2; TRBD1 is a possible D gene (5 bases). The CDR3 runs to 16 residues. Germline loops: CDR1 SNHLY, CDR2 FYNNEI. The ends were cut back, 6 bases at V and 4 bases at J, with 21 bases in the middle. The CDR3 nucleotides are TGTGCCAGCAGCCTATTAAGACAGTTTTCTTCCTATGGCTACACCTTC. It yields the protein CASSLLRQFSSYGYTF.

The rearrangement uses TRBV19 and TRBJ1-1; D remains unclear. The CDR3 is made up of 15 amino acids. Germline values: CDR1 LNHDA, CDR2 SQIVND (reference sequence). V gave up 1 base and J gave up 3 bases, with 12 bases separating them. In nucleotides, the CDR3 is TGTGCCAGTAGTATAGTCGGTGTAGGAGACACTGAAGCTTTCTTT. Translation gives CASSIVGVGDTEAFF.

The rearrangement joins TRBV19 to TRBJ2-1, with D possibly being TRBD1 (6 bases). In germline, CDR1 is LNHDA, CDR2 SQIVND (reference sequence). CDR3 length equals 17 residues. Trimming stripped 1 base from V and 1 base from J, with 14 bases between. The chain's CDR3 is CASSIGPRGSSYNEQFF. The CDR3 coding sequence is TGTGCCAGTAGTATAGGCCCCAGGGGAAGTTCCTACAATGAGCAGTTCTTC.

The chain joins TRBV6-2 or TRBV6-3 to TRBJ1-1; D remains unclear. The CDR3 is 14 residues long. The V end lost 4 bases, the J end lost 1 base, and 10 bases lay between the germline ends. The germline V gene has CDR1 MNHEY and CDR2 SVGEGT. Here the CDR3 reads CASSSVRRNTEAFF. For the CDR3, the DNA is TGTGCCAGCAGTTCCGTCCGGAGGAACACTGAAGCTTTCTTT.

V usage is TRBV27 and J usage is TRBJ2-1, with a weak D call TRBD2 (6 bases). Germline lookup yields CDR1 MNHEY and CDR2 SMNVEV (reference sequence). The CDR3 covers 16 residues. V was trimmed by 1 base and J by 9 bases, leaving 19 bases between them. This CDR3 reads CASSLFEGLGGGEQFF. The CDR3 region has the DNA TGTGCCAGCAGTTTATTTGAGGGACTCGGGGGTGGTGAGCAGTTCTTC.

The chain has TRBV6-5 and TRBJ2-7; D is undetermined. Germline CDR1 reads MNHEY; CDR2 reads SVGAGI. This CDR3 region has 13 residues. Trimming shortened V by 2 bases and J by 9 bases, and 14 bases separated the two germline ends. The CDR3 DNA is TGTGCCAGCAGTTACCGCCCATCCGCAGGGCAGTACTTC. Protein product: CASSYRPSAGQYF.

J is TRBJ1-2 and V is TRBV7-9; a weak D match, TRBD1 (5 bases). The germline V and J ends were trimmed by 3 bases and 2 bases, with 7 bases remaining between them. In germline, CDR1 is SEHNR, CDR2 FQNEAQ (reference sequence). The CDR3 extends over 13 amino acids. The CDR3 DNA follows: TGTGCCAGCAGCTTCGACAGCAACTATGGCTACACCTTC. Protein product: CASSFDSNYGYTF.

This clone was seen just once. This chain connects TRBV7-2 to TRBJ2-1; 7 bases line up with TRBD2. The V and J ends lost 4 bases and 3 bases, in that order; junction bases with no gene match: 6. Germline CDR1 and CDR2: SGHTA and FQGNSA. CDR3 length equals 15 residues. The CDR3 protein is CASSSPGLFYNEQFF. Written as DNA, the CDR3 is TGTGCCAGCAGCTCCCCGGGACTATTCTACAATGAGCAGTTCTTC.

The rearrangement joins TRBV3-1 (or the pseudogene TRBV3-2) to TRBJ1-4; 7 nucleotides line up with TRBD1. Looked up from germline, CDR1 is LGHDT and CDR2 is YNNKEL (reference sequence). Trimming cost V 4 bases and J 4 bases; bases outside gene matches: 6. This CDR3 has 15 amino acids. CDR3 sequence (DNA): TGTGCCAGCAGCCGGGACAGAGATGGTAATGAAAAACTGTTTTTT. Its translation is CASSRDRDGNEKLFF.

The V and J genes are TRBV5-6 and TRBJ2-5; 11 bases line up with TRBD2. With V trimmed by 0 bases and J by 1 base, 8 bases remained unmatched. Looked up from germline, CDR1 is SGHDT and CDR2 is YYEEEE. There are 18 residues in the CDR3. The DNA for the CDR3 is TGTGCCAGCAGCTTGGGGTTAGCGGGGGGGCCGGCCCAAGAGACCCAGTACTTC. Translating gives CASSLGLAGGPAQETQYF.

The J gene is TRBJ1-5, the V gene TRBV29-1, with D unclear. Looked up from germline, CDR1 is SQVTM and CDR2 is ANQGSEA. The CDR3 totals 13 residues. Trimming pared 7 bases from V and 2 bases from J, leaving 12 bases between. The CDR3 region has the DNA TGCAGCGCATCATCGGTCGGCAATCAGCCCCAGCATTTT. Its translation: CSASSVGNQPQHF.

CDR3 nucleotide sequence: TGTGCCAGCAGTTCCCACGGACAGGTTCCAAATGAAAAACTGTTTTTT. Encoded protein: CASSSHGQVPNEKLFF. The V gene is TRBV28, the J gene TRBJ1-4; 7 bases line up with TRBD1. V dropped 4 bases and J dropped 5; count of bases not matched to a gene: 10. The germline V gene encodes CDR1 MDHEN and CDR2 SYDVKM. CDR3 size: 16 residues.

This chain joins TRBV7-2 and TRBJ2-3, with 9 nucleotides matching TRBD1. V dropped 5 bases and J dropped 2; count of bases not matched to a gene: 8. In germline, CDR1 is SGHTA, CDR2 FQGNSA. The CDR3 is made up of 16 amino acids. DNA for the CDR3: TGTGCCAGCAGCGACCGGGACAGGGTAACCACAGATACGCAGTATTTT. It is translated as CASSDRDRVTTDTQYF.

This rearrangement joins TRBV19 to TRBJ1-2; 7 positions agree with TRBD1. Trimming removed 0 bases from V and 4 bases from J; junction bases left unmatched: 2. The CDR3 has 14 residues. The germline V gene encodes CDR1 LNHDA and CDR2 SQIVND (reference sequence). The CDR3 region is CASSIDGTVYGYTF. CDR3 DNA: TGTGCCAGTAGTATAGACGGGACAGTCTATGGCTACACCTTC. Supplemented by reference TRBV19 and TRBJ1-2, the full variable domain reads DGGITQSPKYLFRKEGQNVTLSCEQNLNHDAMYWYRQDPGQGLRLIYYSQIVNDFQKGDIAEGYSVSREKKESFPLTVTSAQKNPTAFYLCASSIDGTVYGYTFGSGTRLTVV.

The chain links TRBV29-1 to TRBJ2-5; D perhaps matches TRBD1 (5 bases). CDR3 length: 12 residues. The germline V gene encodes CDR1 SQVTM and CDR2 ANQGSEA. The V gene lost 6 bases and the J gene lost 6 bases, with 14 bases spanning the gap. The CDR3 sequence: CSVEAGWQTQYF. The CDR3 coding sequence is TGCAGCGTAGAGGCAGGGTGGCAGACCCAGTACTTC.

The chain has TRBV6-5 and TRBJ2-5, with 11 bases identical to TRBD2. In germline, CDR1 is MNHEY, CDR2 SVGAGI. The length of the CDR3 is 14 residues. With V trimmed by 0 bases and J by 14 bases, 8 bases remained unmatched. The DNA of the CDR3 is TGTGCCAGCAGTTACTCCGGGACTAGCGGAGGATACTACTTC. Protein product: CASSYSGTSGGYYF.